The next 30 T cell receptor beta chains were all read from a single sample in a study of T cell responses to AZD1222 COVID-19 vaccine. Libraries were prepared by immunoSEQ multiplex PCR; TCRdb keeps only in-frame clonotypes and omits some of them. The sample has over 100,000 clones, approximately 89% seen once; the top ten hold over 15%. Here the sequenced sample was peripheral blood, taken on day 0 of AZD1222 vaccination. These receptors were collected from an adult in good health.

As DNA, the CDR3 is TGTGCCACCAGCAGGGGGACAGGGGCACAAGCCTACGAGCAGTACTTC. It translates to CATSRGTGAQAYEQYF. J is TRBJ2-7 and V is TRBV15; TRBD1 aligns across 10 bases. Germline V gene data show CDR1 as LNHNV and CDR2 as YYDKDF (reference sequence). This CDR3 has 16 residues. The junction had 7 bases not matched to a gene; V was cut back by 3 bases and J by 2 bases.

The genes are TRBV5-1 and TRBJ1-2; no clear D gene. Trimming removed 2 bases at V and 4 bases at J, with 12 bases between. The CDR3 totals 14 residues. Per the germline V gene, CDR1 is SGHRS and CDR2 is YFSETQ. The DNA of the CDR3 is TGCGCCAGCAGCTTAGTAGGAGGCCCCTATGGCTACACCTTC. Protein product: CASSLVGGPYGYTF.

This clone has only a few counts. The chain is built from TRBV5-5 and TRBJ1-3; D not resolved. Germline lookup yields CDR1 SGHKS and CDR2 YYEKEE (reference sequence). Trimming left V 1 base short and J 4 bases short, with 9 bases between. The CDR3 has 14 residues. The chain's CDR3 is CASSLTADGNTIYF. The CDR3 DNA reads as TGTGCCAGCAGCTTGACGGCTGACGGAAACACCATATATTTT.

This chain uses TRBV12-3 or TRBV12-4 with TRBJ2-3; D ambiguous. V was pared by 6 bases and J by 7 bases, with 8 bases between. The CDR3 loop spans 11 amino acids. The CDR3 DNA is TGTGCCAGCAGCAACTTCAATACGCAGTATTTT. As protein: CASSNFNTQYF.

The V call is TRBV2, the J call TRBJ2-7; D might be TRBD2 (6 bases). Trimming took off 0 bases at V and 7 bases at J, with 10 bases between the two ends. The germline gives CDR1 SNHLY, CDR2 FYNNEI. The CDR3 is 13 amino acids. The CDR3 protein is CASSEATAGEQYF. The CDR3 DNA follows: TGTGCCAGCAGTGAAGCGACCGCGGGGGAGCAGTACTTC.

The chain employs TRBV4-1 and TRBJ1-4; maybe TRBD1 (6 bases). CDR3 length: 15 residues. Trimming removed 0 bases at V and 2 bases at J, with 7 bases between. Germline-derived CDR1 and CDR2 are MGHRA and YSYEKL. CDR3 in DNA: TGCGCCAGCAGCCAAGACCAGGGGACTAATGAAAAACTGTTTTTT. Translation: CASSQDQGTNEKLFF.

In this sample, this clone turned up a few times. The chain couples TRBV30 to TRBJ2-1; no clear D. The germline CDR1 and CDR2 sequences are GTSNPN and SVGIG (reference sequence). Trimming took 0 bases from V and 6 from J, leaving 9 bases between them. The CDR3 covers 13 residues. Here the CDR3 reads CAWSVRQPNEQFF. The CDR3 coding sequence is TGTGCCTGGAGTGTACGTCAGCCCAATGAGCAGTTCTTC.

This chain joins TRBV19 and TRBJ1-3; D might be TRBD1 (6 bases). Germline loops: CDR1 LNHDA, CDR2 SQIVND (reference sequence). This CDR3 is built from 15 residues. V lost 6 bases, J lost 0 bases, and 12 bases lay in between. The CDR3 DNA reads TGTGCCAGTAGGAAAATGGACAGCTCTGGAAACACCATATATTTT. It translates to CASRKMDSSGNTIYF. Looking up the rest from reference TRBV19 and TRBJ1-3 gives the full variable domain: DGGITQSPKYLFRKEGQNVTLSCEQNLNHDAMYWYRQDPGQGLRLIYYSQIVNDFQKGDIAEGYSVSREKKESFPLTVTSAQKNPTAFYLCASRKMDSSGNTIYFGEGSWLTVV.

V gene TRBV27 combines with J gene TRBJ2-1; D gene uncertain. The CDR3 spans 17 residues. V was pared by 2 bases and J by 1 base, with 15 bases between. CDR1 and CDR2 (germline): MNHEY, SMNVEV (reference sequence). CDR3 protein: CASSLESFGVSYNEQFF. In nucleotides, the CDR3 is TGTGCCAGCAGTTTAGAATCTTTTGGGGTTTCCTACAATGAGCAGTTCTTC.

V gene TRBV18 combines with J gene TRBJ2-1; a weak D match, TRBD1 (6 bases). This CDR3 has 16 residues. Germline V CDR1 and CDR2: KGHSH, LQKENI. V was shortened by 4 bases and J by 0 bases, with 13 bases between the two germline ends. CDR3 in DNA: TGTGCCAGCTCACTAAGCAGGGGAAGCTCCTACAATGAGCAGTTCTTC. Amino acid sequence: CASSLSRGSSYNEQFF. Full variable domain (rest looked up from reference TRBV18 and TRBJ2-1): NAGVMQNPRHLVRRRGQEARLRCSPMKGHSHVYWYRQLPEEGLKFMVYLQKENIIDESGMPKERFSAEFPKEGPSILRIQQVVRGDSAAYFCASSLSRGSSYNEQFFGPGTRLTVL.

The chain uses TRBV12-5 and TRBJ1-5, with D perhaps TRBD1 (6 bases). This CDR3 has 13 residues. Germline CDR1 is LGHNT and CDR2 is FRNRAP. The V end was cut by 8 bases, the J end by 7 bases, with 15 bases between. CDR3 nucleotide sequence: TGTGCTAGTTCCGAGGGGGGGTTCCAGCCCCAGCATTTT. Translating gives CASSEGGFQPQHF.

The rearrangement links TRBV5-6 to TRBJ2-7; perhaps D is TRBD1 or TRBD2 (6 bases each). CDR1 is SGHDT, CDR2 YYEEEE, per germline. This CDR3 has 16 residues. V lost 1 base and J 7 bases, leaving 21 bases between the germline ends. The CDR3 region is CASSLYSGGLEWEQYF. The CDR3 bases are TGTGCCAGCAGCTTGTATAGTGGGGGGCTCGAGTGGGAGCAGTACTTC.

The chain employs TRBV10-1 and TRBJ1-1; no reliable D call. This CDR3 comprises 15 residues. Trimming removed 3 bases from V and 1 base from J, with 12 bases in between. Germline V gene data show CDR1 as WNHNN and CDR2 as SYGVQD (reference sequence). As DNA, the CDR3 is TGCGCCAGCAGTGAATTATTAACCCCGAACACTGAAGCTTTCTTT. This gives the protein CASSELLTPNTEAFF.

CDR3: CSAREGYTF. CDR3 sequence (DNA): TGCAGTGCGAGGGAGGGCTACACCTTC. The rearrangement joins TRBV20-1 to TRBJ1-2; D call uncertain. CDR1 DFQATT and CDR2 SNEGSKA come from the germline V gene (reference sequence). V lost 6 bases and J 8 bases, leaving 7 bases between the germline ends. This CDR3 region has 9 residues.

The J gene is TRBJ2-5, the V gene TRBV9; tentative D call: TRBD2 (7 bases). The CDR3 contains 16 residues. From germline, CDR1 is SGDLS and CDR2 YYNGEE. V was pared by 2 bases and J by 5 bases, with 19 bases between. The CDR3 DNA reads TGTGCCAGCAGCGTTAGTAGTGGGGGGGGCTGGGAGACCCAGTACTTC. Residues: CASSVSSGGGWETQYF.

The chain links TRBV13 to TRBJ1-4, with D unclear. There are 16 residues in the CDR3. The ends were cut back, 0 bases at V and 8 bases at J, with 16 bases in the middle. Germline CDR1 and CDR2: PRHDT and FYEKMQ (reference sequence). CDR3 in DNA: TGTGCCAGCAGCTTAGGCCGGCGGGTGGTTGGGGAAAAACTGTTTTTT. Its protein product is CASSLGRRVVGEKLFF.

This clone has more than one count but fewer than ten. This sequence joins TRBV4-1 and TRBJ1-2; the match to TRBD1 covers 7 bases. There are 15 residues in the CDR3. Germline CDR1 MGHRA, CDR2 YSYEKL. V shed 0 bases, J shed 3 bases, and the junction held 4 bases outside the gene matches. The CDR3 DNA sequence: TGCGCCAGCAGCCAAGATCCTGGGACAGACTATGGCTACACCTTC. It encodes CASSQDPGTDYGYTF.

The count of this clone is one. This chain joins TRBV27 and TRBJ2-7; 7 bases map to TRBD1. CDR1 and CDR2 from the germline V gene are MNHEY and SMNVEV (reference sequence). The V gene end was trimmed by 0 bases and the J gene end by 6 bases; junction bases not matched to a gene: 5. The CDR3 loop spans 14 amino acids. The CDR3 loop is CASSLSATGREQYF. The CDR3 DNA is TGTGCCAGCAGTTTATCTGCGACAGGGCGCGAGCAGTACTTC.

The chain is built from TRBV7-9 and TRBJ2-6; no definite D call. The CDR3 has 14 amino acids. Trimming removed 5 bases at V and 4 bases at J, with 9 bases between. Germline V CDR1 and CDR2: SEHNR, FQNEAQ (reference sequence). In nucleotides, the CDR3 is TGTGCCAGCAGCCAGAACAGAGGGGCCAACGTCCTGACTTTC. This sequence encodes CASSQNRGANVLTF.

V is TRBV10-2 and J is TRBJ2-7; tentative D call: TRBD2 (6 bases). Trimming left V 8 bases short and J 1 base short, with 15 bases between. CDR1 and CDR2 from the germline V gene are WSHSY and SAAADI. The CDR3 contains 14 residues. The CDR3 bases are TGCGCCAGCCGGGCGGGACGGCAATCCTACGAGCAGTACTTC. This codes for CASRAGRQSYEQYF.

J is TRBJ2-1 and V is TRBV6-2 or TRBV6-3; weak D call: TRBD2 (7 bases). CDR3 length: 17 amino acids. Trimming took 2 bases from V and 3 from J, leaving 17 bases between them. Germline CDR1 MNHEY, CDR2 SVGEGT. Written as DNA, the CDR3 is TGTGCCAGCAGTTACGTTAGTGGGGGGGCAAGCTACAATGAGCAGTTCTTC. It encodes CASSYVSGGASYNEQFF.

The chain links TRBV4-1 to TRBJ1-2; D is possibly TRBD1 (5 bases). Germline CDR1 MGHRA, CDR2 YSYEKL. V was cut by 0 bases and J by 7 bases, with 9 bases left in between. The CDR3 consists of 13 residues. CDR3 DNA sequence: TGCGCCAGCAGCCAAGACAGGGTGGGTGGCTACACCTTC. Protein sequence: CASSQDRVGGYTF.

The chain combines TRBV12-3 or TRBV12-4 with TRBJ1-6; D possibly corresponds to TRBD1 (6 bases). This CDR3 comprises 13 residues. V gave up 7 bases and J gave up 9 bases, with 13 bases separating them. The DNA for the CDR3 is TGTGCCAGCACCAGAAACAGGGTTTCACCCCTCCACTTT. Protein: CASTRNRVSPLHF.

This clone was seen once. The chain is built from TRBV19 and TRBJ1-2; no clear D. This CDR3 contains 15 residues. V lost 3 bases, J lost 8 bases, and 19 bases lay in between. Per germline, CDR1 LNHDA and CDR2 SQIVND (reference sequence). Here the CDR3 reads CASSMGGDTPRGYTF. The CDR3 nucleotides read TGTGCCAGTAGTATGGGAGGAGATACCCCTCGGGGCTACACCTTC. Full variable domain (outside the CDR3, taken from reference TRBV19 and TRBJ1-2): DGGITQSPKYLFRKEGQNVTLSCEQNLNHDAMYWYRQDPGQGLRLIYYSQIVNDFQKGDIAEGYSVSREKKESFPLTVTSAQKNPTAFYLCASSMGGDTPRGYTFGSGTRLTVV.

This chain links TRBV12-5 with TRBJ1-1; no definite D call. This CDR3 spans 15 amino acids. Germline assignment: CDR1 LGHNT and CDR2 FRNRAP. The ends were cut back, 4 bases at V and 1 base at J, with 13 bases in the middle. CDR3 amino acids: CASGSLNDPNTEAFF. The CDR3 nucleotides read TGTGCTAGTGGTTCCCTCAACGACCCGAACACTGAAGCTTTCTTT.

This clone appeared a single time. The chain carries TRBV29-1 and TRBJ2-7; the D gene is possibly TRBD1 (6 bases). Trimming cost V 5 bases and J 2 bases, with 7 bases left between them. The CDR3 runs to 11 residues. The germline gives CDR1 SQVTM, CDR2 ANQGSEA. The CDR3 DNA is TGCAGCGTTCGGGACACCTACGAGCAGTACTTC. Translated, it gives CSVRDTYEQYF.

The chain employs TRBV27 and TRBJ1-5; no reliable D call. Germline V gene sequence: CDR1 MNHEY, CDR2 SMNVEV (reference sequence). Trimming removed 2 bases from V and 8 bases from J, with 7 bases in between. The CDR3 has 12 amino acids. CDR3 bases: TGTGCCAGCAGTTTAGGAGGAGAGCCCCAGCATTTT. It is translated as CASSLGGEPQHF.

The chain carries TRBV19 and TRBJ1-2; possibly TRBD1 for D (5 bases). Per the germline V gene, CDR1 is LNHDA and CDR2 is SQIVND (reference sequence). Trimming took off 3 bases at V and 8 bases at J, with 22 bases between the two ends. There are 16 residues in the CDR3. The CDR3: CASSIWGLVTGGGYTF. In DNA, the CDR3 is TGTGCCAGTAGTATCTGGGGGTTGGTTACTGGTGGAGGCTACACCTTC.

This clone was seen only once. The chain has TRBV7-9 and TRBJ2-2; D gene ambiguous. This CDR3 has 13 amino acids. Trimming left V 4 bases short and J 5 bases short, with 8 bases between. Germline V CDR1 and CDR2: SEHNR, FQNEAQ (reference sequence). The CDR3 DNA is TGTGCCAGCAGCTCCGACGGAACCGGGGAGCTGTTTTTT. Translating it yields CASSSDGTGELFF.

Concerning this clone itself: An end of the junction does not agree with germline; a read error may underlie this. The rearrangement joins TRBV29-1 to TRBJ1-2; the match to TRBD1 covers 10 bases. The CDR3 spans 13 residues. Germline V CDR1 and CDR2: SQVTM, ANQGSEA. The CDR3 loop reads CSIEPGQGYGYTF. CDR3 sequence (DNA): TGCAGCATTGAACCGGGACAGGGGTATGGCTACACCTTC.